Included here is one TCR beta chain sequence, with context. In the original workflow: The assay estimated nucleated cells by amplifying reference gene primers. Profiled with immunoSEQ multiplex PCR; TCRdb holds only in-frame clones, not every one. The DNA was the basis for D and trimming; V, J and clone size are from that table. The table has roughly 130,000 clones, around nine tenths seen once. Germline loops: CDR1 SGHNT, CDR2 YYREEE (reference sequence). The CDR3 length is 15 residues. J lost 4 bases, V lost 4 bases, and 8 bases had no gene match. This sample stems from a study of blood T cell repertoires in COVID-19. The overall study: Material from acute and convalescent COVID-19 was sourced from the United States, Italy and Spain. Sources were T cells, B-cell-depleted T cells, or PBMCs; the material itself was cDNA or gDNA.

This sequence originates from a man aged 55 to 70 with active or convalescent COVID-19. Sequences were obtained from peripheral blood. This rearrangement joins TRBV5-4 to TRBJ1-2; 9 nucleotides agree with TRBD1. The CDR3 reads CASSLTGTGIYGYTF. As DNA, the CDR3 is TGTGCCAGCAGCCTAACCGGGACAGGGATCTATGGCTACACCTTC. Using reference TRBV5-4 and TRBJ1-2 for the parts outside the CDR3, the full variable domain is ETGVTQSPTHLIKTRGQQVTLRCSSQSGHNTVSWYQQALGQGPQFIFQYYREEENGRGNFPPRFSGLQFPNYSSELNVNALELDDSALYLCASSLTGTGIYGYTFGSGTRLTVV.